The 32 T cell receptor beta chains below all came from one sample that was sequenced in a study of T cells expressing NK-cell markers (TCRdb year 2020). Library creation used 5' RACE. For sequencing, an Illumina HiSeq 2000 was employed. Reprocessed by TCRdb, the reads give a single entry per CDR3 protein sequence, without DNA. The table held for this sample gives about 190,000 distinct CDR3 sequences. Around 21% of the sample is in the top ten clones. Sequencing was done on a sample of blood T cells: a sorted CD56 or NKG2C T cell subset, CD4+ or CD8+ T cells, or bulk PBMC T cells (not recorded which). The receptor set was obtained from a man aged 18-70 years in good health.

The chain is built from TRBV12-5 and TRBJ2-1; TCRdb gives TRBD1 as the D gene, but with no DNA this cannot be confirmed. The CDR3 totals 18 residues. Germline V gene sequence: CDR1 LGHNT, CDR2 FRNRAP. The CDR3: CASGLVIPGQGFFGEQFF.

The CDR3 spells CSARLLDSQYF. The V call is TRBV20-1, the J call TRBJ2-5; TCRdb designates TRBD1, a call that cannot be tested without DNA. Germline assignment: CDR1 DFQATT and CDR2 SNEGSKA (reference sequence). The CDR3 has 11 amino acids.

V and J are TRBV6-1 and TRBJ2-2; TCRdb proposes TRBD1, but this gene call is untestable without DNA. Per germline, CDR1 MNHNS and CDR2 SASEGT. This CDR3 has 14 residues. Here the CDR3 reads CASRGTPNTGELFF.

V is TRBV2 and J is TRBJ2-5; with no DNA, the TCRdb D assignment of TRBD1 cannot be verified. CDR3 size: 14 residues. Germline CDR1 reads SNHLY; CDR2 reads FYNNEI. The CDR3 sequence is CASSQDSYQETQYF.

The chain is built from TRBV20-1 and TRBJ2-3. This CDR3 has 12 residues. Germline V CDR1 and CDR2: DFQATT, SNEGSKA (reference sequence). The CDR3 loop is CSASGPWDTQYF.

The chain links TRBV13 to TRBJ2-3; TCRdb selects TRBD2, and the lack of DNA leaves this call unchecked. CDR3 length: 15 amino acids. Per germline, CDR1 PRHDT and CDR2 FYEKMQ (reference sequence). The CDR3 sequence is CASSLSYGGGDTQYF.

The rearrangement links TRBV2 to TRBJ1-6; TCRdb lists TRBD1, though no DNA is available to test this call. Germline values: CDR1 SNHLY, CDR2 FYNNEI. The length of the CDR3 is 15 residues. CDR3 protein: CASSEWGADNSPLHF.

The genes are TRBV19 and TRBJ1-5; TCRdb indicates TRBD1, and absent DNA this call remains unverified. The germline CDR1 and CDR2 sequences are LNHDA and SQIVND (reference sequence). This CDR3 is 15 amino acids long. The CDR3: CASSTPGVRNQPQHF.

V is TRBV2 and J is TRBJ1-2. CDR1 SNHLY and CDR2 FYNNEI come from the germline V gene. The CDR3 totals 13 residues. The CDR3 spells CASIRGYNYGYTF.

This chain uses TRBV4-1 with TRBJ2-7; the D call from TCRdb, TRBD1, cannot be confirmed without DNA. CDR3 length equals 13 residues. The germline V gene encodes CDR1 MGHRA and CDR2 YSYEKL. CDR3 in amino acids: CASRGPGREEQYF.

The chain couples TRBV5-1 to TRBJ2-7; no DNA is available, so the TRBD2 call from TCRdb remains unchecked. The CDR3 has 14 residues. Germline V gene lookup returns CDR1 SGHRS and CDR2 YFSETQ. The CDR3 loop is CASSPGLSDYEQYF.

CDR3 protein: CASSSTGLADQETQYF. The chain carries TRBV7-9 and TRBJ2-5; absent DNA, TCRdb's TRBD2 call cannot be checked. Germline V gene data show CDR1 as SEHNR and CDR2 as FQNEAQ (reference sequence). The CDR3 extends over 16 amino acids.

This chain uses TRBV19 with TRBJ2-1; absent DNA, TCRdb's TRBD1 call cannot be checked. CDR1 and CDR2 (germline): LNHDA, SQIVND (reference sequence). The CDR3 is 15 residues long. Here the CDR3 reads CASSMSLRGPNEQFF.

The gene calls are TRBV6-2 or TRBV6-3 and TRBJ1-5; the D call of TRBD1 rests on TCRdb alone, since no DNA is present to check it. Germline-derived CDR1 and CDR2 are MNHEY and SVGEGT. This CDR3 has 14 amino acids. The CDR3 here is CASMTEYSNQPQHF.

This rearrangement joins TRBV6-5 to TRBJ2-7; TCRdb names TRBD1, which stays unverified in the absence of DNA. The CDR3 consists of 14 residues. The germline V gene has CDR1 MNHEY and CDR2 SVGAGI. CDR3: CASSYDLKGREQYF.

The chain uses TRBV6-5 and TRBJ2-1; TCRdb's assignment of TRBD2 cannot be checked, as there is no DNA. The length of the CDR3 is 15 residues. In germline, CDR1 is MNHEY, CDR2 SVGAGI. CDR3 residues: CASSSTSGGPNEQFF.

The rearrangement joins TRBV7-2 to TRBJ2-5; TCRdb gives TRBD1 as the D gene, but with no DNA this cannot be confirmed. CDR3 length equals 15 residues. The germline CDR1 and CDR2 sequences are SGHTA and FQGNSA. The CDR3 loop is CASSSGTGSGETQYF. The variable domain in full, with the rest retrieved from reference TRBV7-2 and TRBJ2-5, is GAGVSQSPSNKVTEKGKDVELRCDPISGHTALYWYRQSLGQGLEFLIYFQGNSAPDKSGLPSDRFSAERTGGSVSTLTIQRTQQEDSAVYLCASSSGTGSGETQYFGPGTRLLVL.

This chain uses TRBV13 with TRBJ2-2. The germline gives CDR1 PRHDT, CDR2 FYEKMQ (reference sequence). The CDR3 runs 12 residues. The chain's CDR3 is CASSNFGGELFF.

The gene calls are TRBV3-1 and TRBJ2-5; TCRdb outputs TRBD2, but without DNA this stays unchecked. CDR3 length equals 16 residues. Germline-derived CDR1 and CDR2 are LGHDT and YNNKEL (reference sequence). The CDR3 is CASSLGGPSSVVTQYF.

The chain combines TRBV12-3 or TRBV12-4 with TRBJ1-4. The CDR3 is 15 residues long. CDR3 sequence: CASSQMGWVGEKLFF.

This sequence joins TRBV2 and TRBJ2-7; the TCRdb call, TRBD2, lacks DNA for checking. The CDR3 has 15 amino acids. Germline loops: CDR1 SNHLY, CDR2 FYNNEI. The CDR3 loop reads CASHPAGGLWYEQYF.

V usage is TRBV5-1 and J usage is TRBJ1-1; there is no DNA to check the TCRdb D call of TRBD1. The CDR3 loop spans 14 amino acids. CDR1 is SGHRS and CDR2 is YFSETQ in the germline V gene. The CDR3 is CASSADRANTEAFF.

The V call is TRBV24-1, the J call TRBJ2-5. Germline V CDR1 and CDR2: KGHDR, SFDVKD. The CDR3 extends over 15 amino acids. The CDR3 loop reads CATSDFGLSQETQYF.

The J gene is TRBJ1-1, the V gene TRBV9; TCRdb lists TRBD1, though no DNA is available to test this call. Germline lookup yields CDR1 SGDLS and CDR2 YYNGEE. The CDR3 sequence is 15 residues long. CDR3 protein: CASSGNRGASTEAFF.

The chain combines TRBV23-1 with TRBJ2-7; TCRdb picks TRBD1, but there is no DNA to check that call. TRBV23-1 is given ORF status, its function remaining uncertain. This CDR3 has 14 residues. CDR3 sequence reads: CASSKRTGEDEQYF.

The chain joins TRBV3-1 to TRBJ2-2. Per the germline V gene, CDR1 is LGHDT and CDR2 is YNNKEL (reference sequence). The CDR3 runs to 13 residues. CDR3 sequence reads: CASRLPNTGELFF.

The rearrangement links TRBV27 to TRBJ2-7; no DNA is available, so the TRBD1 call from TCRdb remains unchecked. Germline-derived CDR1 and CDR2 are MNHEY and SMNVEV (reference sequence). This CDR3 comprises 17 residues. The chain's CDR3 is CASSPYPPGTGYYEQYF.

The chain employs TRBV9 and TRBJ1-2; TCRdb's assignment of TRBD1 cannot be checked, as there is no DNA. The CDR3 consists of 12 residues. The germline gives CDR1 SGDLS, CDR2 YYNGEE. CDR3 in amino acids: CASQQGNYGYTF.

The chain couples TRBV7-9 to TRBJ2-7; TCRdb picks TRBD1, but there is no DNA to check that call. CDR1 and CDR2 from the germline V gene are SEHNR and FQNEAQ (reference sequence). This CDR3 spans 13 amino acids. The CDR3 is CASSGYREGEQYF.

This chain connects TRBV4-2 to TRBJ2-5; no DNA is available, so the TRBD1 call from TCRdb remains unchecked. Germline V gives CDR1 LGHNA, CDR2 YNFKEQ. The CDR3 has 15 amino acids. CDR3 region: CASSQGPGKGETQYF.

The rearrangement joins TRBV5-8 to TRBJ2-5; TCRdb calls TRBD1, which cannot be checked without DNA. Germline V lookup: CDR1 SGHTS, CDR2 YDEGEE. There are 14 residues in the CDR3. The CDR3 sequence is CASIFGRGQETQYF.

The chain links TRBV28 to TRBJ1-2; TCRdb outputs TRBD1, but without DNA this stays unchecked. The CDR3 is 14 amino acids. In germline, CDR1 is MDHEN, CDR2 SYDVKM. CDR3 region: CASSRYGTNYGYTF.